The sample holds many counts of the clone carrying this T cell receptor (beta chain). Its specificity is unknown. This entry comes from a study of blood T cells in healthy people across ages. The CDR3 is 16 residues long. CDR1 and CDR2 from the germline V gene are MGHDK and SYGVNS. Deletions cut 0 bases from V and 1 base from J, with 12 bases between. Isolated PBMCs totaled at least 7 million in each sample. Next came a second PCR, run for 7 to 11 cycles, which used a sample-barcoded 5' primer along with a J-beta primer mix. Each TCR beta cDNA got a 12-nucleotide random molecular identifier. TCRdb reanalysed the 5' RACE reads using MiXCR and keeps one entry per CDR3 protein. In the table there are some 880,000 distinct CDR3 sequences, roughly 34% of which are singletons. General study points: Older individuals had lower TCR beta diversity per million T cells (the decline was roughly linear). The CMV status of each donor remained undetermined, and this could have confounded shifts in expanded clonotypes.

The sequence was collected from a man between 18 and 29 years old in good health. The rearrangement uses TRBV25-1 and TRBJ1-2; weak D call: TRBD1 (6 bases). The sample comprised blood. In nucleotides, the CDR3 is TGTGCCAGCAGTGAATATACAGGGCAACTTAACTATGGCTACACCTTC. Amino acid sequence: CASSEYTGQLNYGYTF.